The sequence of this T cell receptor beta chain was determined in a study of cytomegalovirus exposure and HLA in healthy donors. The study's findings and limits: Earlier analysis found most TCR beta V segments productive about 90% or about 30% of the time. Near-uniform donor sequencing depth was presumed by presence/absence analyses. A later analysis linked a missense DCLRE1C variant to TCR beta V- and J-gene trimming. Researchers counted 180 or so TCR beta chains as cytomegalovirus-associated.

The CDR3 has 15 residues. Trimming stripped 7 bases from V and 10 bases from J, with 23 bases between. CDR1 and CDR2 from the germline V gene are MDHEN and SYDVKM. With regard to this clone: Its antigen is unidentified.

The PCR had 60 Vbeta and 13 Jbeta primers. Profiled with immunoSEQ multiplex PCR; TCRdb holds only in-frame clones, not every one. The sample records around 88,000 clones, roughly 80% being singletons. The chain is built from TRBV28 and TRBJ2-1, with D possibly TRBD2 on 6 matching bases. This clonotype originated in a man aged 45 to 65 in good health and CMV-seropositive. Sample: PBMCs. This chain's CDR3 is CASTASAQDYDEQFF. CDR3 in DNA: TGTGCCAGCACCGCTAGCGCCCAGGACTACGACGAGCAGTTCTTC.